This is a list of T cell receptor beta chains from one sample in a study of metastatic and nonmetastatic thyroid tumors. TCRdb redid the clone calls on the PCR reads using MiXCR. Among approximately 16,000 clones, around 25% were seen once, and the ten largest hold 9.5% to 12%. Material for sequencing was blood. These receptors originate from a male donor with papillary thyroid cancer or a benign thyroid nodule (not recorded which). Some clones in this sample may be carry-over from other donors' samples. Both conserved end residues are part of each CDR3. The order of the fields is J gene, D gene, V gene, clone size, CDR3 DNA, CDR3 protein. A D gene is named only where the DNA matches it firmly. A clone size is listed for some rows: how often the clone was seen (once, few, many), or a class if it is expanded.

J gene: TRBJ2-2
D gene: TRBD1
V gene: TRBV20-1
clone size: medium-sized
CDR3 DNA: TGCAGTGCAGCCCCCGGACAGGGGAACACCGGGGAGCTGTTTTTT
CDR3 protein: CSAAPGQGNTGELFF

J gene: TRBJ1-1
D gene: TRBD1
V gene: TRBV9
clone size: many
CDR3 DNA: TGTGCCAGCAGCGCCGGACAGGACACTGAAGCTTTCTTT
CDR3 protein: CASSAGQDTEAFF

J gene: TRBJ1-6
D gene: -
V gene: TRBV5-1
clone size: many
CDR3 DNA: TGCGCCAGCAGCTCAAAACAGGGCACCTATAATTCACCCCTCCACTTT
CDR3 protein: CASSSKQGTYNSPLHF

J gene: TRBJ1-1
D gene: -
V gene: TRBV12-3/TRBV12-4
clone size: many
CDR3 DNA: TGTGCCAGCAGCAGACGGGGGGCGGGCACTGAAGCTTTCTTT
CDR3 protein: CASSRRGAGTEAFF

J gene: TRBJ2-1
D gene: TRBD2
V gene: TRBV11-1
clone size: few
CDR3 DNA: TGTGCCAGCAGCTCGACTAGCCTTAGATCCTACAATGAGCAGTTCTTC
CDR3 protein: CASSSTSLRSYNEQFF

J gene: TRBJ2-4
D gene: TRBD1
V gene: TRBV4-1
clone size: many
CDR3 DNA: TGCGCCAGCAGCGCTACCGACAGGGGAGCGGCCAAAAACATTCAGTACTTC
CDR3 protein: CASSATDRGAAKNIQYF

J gene: TRBJ2-1
D gene: TRBD1
V gene: TRBV7-6
clone size: once
CDR3 DNA: TGTGCCAGCAGCTCCGGGACAGGGCCCTACAATGAGCAGTTCTTC
CDR3 protein: CASSSGTGPYNEQFF

J gene: TRBJ2-7
D gene: TRBD1
V gene: TRBV5-1
clone size: -
CDR3 DNA: TGCGCCAGCAGCCTGGGACAGGGGTCCCCCTACGAGCAGTACTTC
CDR3 protein: CASSLGQGSPYEQYF

J gene: TRBJ2-2
D gene: -
V gene: TRBV7-8
clone size: medium-sized
CDR3 DNA: TGTGCCAGCAGCTTAGCGCGCGGCGGCCTAGCGAACACCGGGGAGCTGTTTTTT
CDR3 protein: CASSLARGGLANTGELFF

J gene: TRBJ1-5
D gene: -
V gene: TRBV28
clone size: many
CDR3 DNA: TGTGCCAGCAGGGGTATTGGCAATCAGCCCCAGCATTTT
CDR3 protein: CASRGIGNQPQHF

J gene: TRBJ2-1
D gene: TRBD1
V gene: TRBV19
clone size: few
CDR3 DNA: TGTGCCAGTAGTTTACCGGGACAGGGGACAGATGAGCAGTTCTTC
CDR3 protein: CASSLPGQGTDEQFF

J gene: TRBJ2-1
D gene: TRBD2
V gene: TRBV5-1
clone size: -
CDR3 DNA: TGCGCCAGCAGCTCGGGACTAGCGGGCGCCATCTCCTACAATGAGCAGTTCTTC
CDR3 protein: CASSSGLAGAISYNEQFF

J gene: TRBJ2-2
D gene: TRBD1
V gene: TRBV6-1
clone size: few
CDR3 DNA: TGTGCCAGCAGCCGGGACAGAGTGACCGGGGAGCTGTTTTTT
CDR3 protein: CASSRDRVTGELFF

J gene: TRBJ1-2
D gene: -
V gene: TRBV20-1
clone size: medium-sized
CDR3 DNA: TGCAGTGCTCCGCTGGGCGGCAACACCTATGGCTACACCTTC
CDR3 protein: CSAPLGGNTYGYTF

J gene: TRBJ1-5
D gene: -
V gene: TRBV27
clone size: many
CDR3 DNA: TGTGCCAGCAGTTTATTACGCAATCAGCCCCAGCATTTT
CDR3 protein: CASSLLRNQPQHF

J gene: TRBJ2-1
D gene: -
V gene: TRBV5-1
clone size: medium-sized
CDR3 DNA: TGCGCCAGCAGCTTGGGAACGGTTCAGTACAATGAGCAGTTCTTC
CDR3 protein: CASSLGTVQYNEQFF

J gene: TRBJ2-7
D gene: -
V gene: TRBV28
clone size: many
CDR3 DNA: TGTGCCAGCAGTCCCGCGGGGTGGGCACAGTCCTACGAGCAGTACTTC
CDR3 protein: CASSPAGWAQSYEQYF

J gene: TRBJ2-7
D gene: TRBD2
V gene: TRBV7-6
clone size: -
CDR3 DNA: TGTGCCAGCAGCGGACTAGCGGGGGGCTACGAGCAGTACTTC
CDR3 protein: CASSGLAGGYEQYF

J gene: TRBJ2-1
D gene: TRBD2
V gene: TRBV29-1
clone size: many
CDR3 DNA: TGCAGCGGGGGTGATAGCGGGAGGTCTAGTGAGCAGTTCTTC
CDR3 protein: CSGGDSGRSSEQFF

J gene: TRBJ1-1
D gene: TRBD1
V gene: TRBV12-5
clone size: -
CDR3 DNA: TGTGCTAGTGGTTTGGTGCAGGGGGCGGGGGCTGAAGCTTTCTTT
CDR3 protein: CASGLVQGAGAEAFF

J gene: TRBJ1-5
D gene: -
V gene: TRBV20-1
clone size: medium-sized
CDR3 DNA: TGCAGTGCTAGACACTTTAAGAATCAGCCCCAGCATTTT
CDR3 protein: CSARHFKNQPQHF

J gene: TRBJ1-2
D gene: -
V gene: TRBV11-2
clone size: -
CDR3 DNA: TGTGCCAGCAGCTTAACTCTCGACCGGGACACCGAAATTGATGGCTACACCTTC
CDR3 protein: CASSLTLDRDTEIDGYTF

J gene: TRBJ1-1
D gene: -
V gene: TRBV30
clone size: -
CDR3 DNA: TGTGCCTGGAGCGCGCACTATGAAGCTTTCTTT
CDR3 protein: CAWSAHYEAFF

J gene: TRBJ1-2
D gene: -
V gene: TRBV20-1
clone size: many
CDR3 DNA: TGCAGTGCCAGGGAGAATACAGGATCTGGCTACACCTTC
CDR3 protein: CSARENTGSGYTF

J gene: TRBJ2-3
D gene: -
V gene: TRBV24-1
clone size: medium-sized
CDR3 DNA: TGTGCCACCACTACCGACATTGGCACAGATACGCAGTATTTT
CDR3 protein: CATTTDIGTDTQYF

J gene: TRBJ1-1
D gene: -
V gene: TRBV6-4
clone size: many
CDR3 DNA: TGTGCCAGCAGTGACCGGGAGGGCACTGAAGCTTTCTTT
CDR3 protein: CASSDREGTEAFF